This TCR beta chain was recorded in a study of cytomegalovirus exposure and HLA in healthy donors. The study's findings and limits: The investigators catalogued 150 or so TCR beta chains as cytomegalovirus-associated. In vitro assays verified that three CMV-associated chains recognized CMV antigens specifically.

The donors comprised healthy bone marrow donors. Note on this clone: Its antigen is undetermined.

PCR amplification relied on 60 Vbeta primers (plus 13 Jbeta primers). The protocol was immunoSEQ multiplex PCR, while the TCRdb copy is restricted to in-frame clones and leaves out a portion. Among around 100,000 clones listed, 65% to 80% were seen once. This clonotype was obtained from a woman in her thirties or forties in good health and CMV-seronegative. Specimen: PBMCs.

The chain's CDR3 is CASSEPGQAINEQFF. The CDR3 DNA sequence: TGTGCCAGCTCAGAACCGGGACAGGCTATCAATGAGCAGTTCTTC. The chain carries TRBV18 and TRBJ2-1; 8 nucleotides agree with TRBD1. This CDR3 has 15 amino acids. The V gene's germline CDR1 is KGHSH and CDR2 LQKENI. Trimming took 5 bases from V and 6 from J; bases not matched to a gene: 9.